The 16 T cell receptor beta chains reported below all come from one sample, sequenced in a study of blood T cell repertoires in COVID-19 (dated by TCRdb to the early 2020s). Library preparation used the immunoSEQ multiplex PCR assay. In its TCRdb copy, this immuneACCESS table keeps in-frame sequences only and misses some clones. Where compared with another copy, unresolved V genes explain less than half of these, and the others have no known cause. A total of some 130,000 clones appear in this sample, roughly 79% of them only once. The top ten clonotypes cover 11% of the sample. Sequencing input: peripheral blood. These receptors came from a human donor in a cohort sampled during active COVID-19.

This clone was seen a handful of times. The V and J genes are TRBV7-9 and TRBJ1-2; D perhaps matches TRBD1 (6 bases). Trimming removed 1 base from V and 6 bases from J, with 12 bases in between. CDR1 and CDR2 (germline): SEHNR, FQNEAQ (reference sequence). The CDR3 is 14 residues long. The CDR3 is CASSLDRDVHGYTF. For the CDR3, the DNA is TGTGCCAGCAGCTTAGACAGGGACGTGCATGGCTACACCTTC.

CDR3 residues: CASSVTRLAGVGEQYF. The DNA of the CDR3 is TGTGCCAGCAGCGTAACGAGACTAGCGGGGGTAGGGGAGCAGTACTTC. The rearrangement joins TRBV7-2 to TRBJ2-7, with 12 bases fitting TRBD2. The CDR3 consists of 16 residues. V dropped 5 bases and J dropped 7; count of bases not matched to a gene: 12. Germline values: CDR1 SGHTA, CDR2 FQGNSA.

The V call is TRBV7-8, the J call TRBJ2-3; 9 nucleotides align to TRBD2. This CDR3 has 15 residues. Germline V CDR1 and CDR2: SGHVS, FQNEAQ. Unmatched junction bases numbered 6, after V lost 7 bases and J lost 1 base. CDR3 sequence reads: CASKAGGPRTDTQYF. In DNA, the CDR3 is TGTGCCAGCAAAGCGGGGGGTCCACGCACAGATACGCAGTATTTT.

The chain recombines TRBV19 with TRBJ1-5, with 8 bases that match TRBD1. Germline loops: CDR1 LNHDA, CDR2 SQIVND (reference sequence). The CDR3 covers 13 residues. V dropped 8 bases and J dropped 7; count of bases not matched to a gene: 7. The CDR3 protein is CASSGQGLQPQHF. In DNA form, the CDR3 reads TGTGCCAGTTCCGGACAGGGTTTACAGCCCCAGCATTTT.

This chain connects TRBV24-1 to TRBJ2-3; TRBD1 aligns across 7 bases. J gave up 2 bases and V 0 bases, and 1 base lay outside the gene matches. Germline V gene sequence: CDR1 KGHDR, CDR2 SFDVKD. The CDR3 is made up of 15 amino acids. The CDR3 loop is CATSDLTGDTDTQYF. Here the CDR3 DNA reads TGTGCCACCAGTGATTTGACAGGGGACACAGATACGCAGTATTTT.

The chain has TRBV7-3 and TRBJ2-3; 7 bases map to TRBD1. CDR3 length: 15 residues. V was clipped by 0 bases and J by 4 bases; unmatched bases: 4. Germline V gene lookup returns CDR1 SGHTA and CDR2 FQGTGA. The CDR3 DNA follows: TGTGCCAGCAGCTTAACAGGGGGCGCCGCAGATACGCAGTATTTT. It translates to CASSLTGGAADTQYF.

The chain is built from TRBV19 and TRBJ1-1; D gene ambiguous. Germline values: CDR1 LNHDA, CDR2 SQIVND (reference sequence). The CDR3 spans 14 residues. The germline V and J ends were trimmed by 9 bases and 0 bases, with 14 bases remaining between them. In DNA, the CDR3 is TGTGCCAGGCCTATGGGCGGGGTGAACACTGAAGCTTTCTTT. It translates to CARPMGGVNTEAFF. The complete variable domain, with remaining parts taken from reference TRBV19 and TRBJ1-1, reads DGGITQSPKYLFRKEGQNVTLSCEQNLNHDAMYWYRQDPGQGLRLIYYSQIVNDFQKGDIAEGYSVSREKKESFPLTVTSAQKNPTAFYLCARPMGGVNTEAFFGQGTRLTVV.

The chain has TRBV4-2 and TRBJ2-1, with 12 bases fitting TRBD2. The V segment lost 4 bases and the J segment 9 bases; nucleotides outside the gene matches: 10. The CDR3 runs to 16 residues. Germline lookup yields CDR1 LGHNA and CDR2 YNFKEQ. The CDR3 nucleotides read TGTGCCAGCAGCCCCGGTCTAGCGGGGGGGCCTGGTGAGCAGTTCTTC. Encoded protein: CASSPGLAGGPGEQFF.

CDR3: CASSLWTDEQYF. CDR3 DNA sequence: TGTGCCAGCAGCTTATGGACAGACGAGCAGTACTTC. The V gene is TRBV11-2, the J gene TRBJ2-7; D possibly corresponds to TRBD1 (6 bases). The CDR3 runs to 12 residues. The V gene's germline CDR1 is SGHAT and CDR2 FQNNGV. Trimming removed 2 bases from V and 5 bases from J, with 7 bases in between.

The rearrangement joins TRBV3-1 (or the pseudogene TRBV3-2) to TRBJ2-7; 7 positions match TRBD1. The CDR3 totals 14 residues. Germline V gene sequence: CDR1 LGHDT, CDR2 YNNKEL (reference sequence). J gave up 5 bases and V 6 bases, and 10 bases lay outside the gene matches. The CDR3 is CASRGSGQAHEQYF. CDR3 coding DNA: TGTGCCAGCAGGGGATCCGGACAGGCCCACGAGCAGTACTTC.

The V and J genes are TRBV7-8 and TRBJ2-2, with 8 bases that match TRBD2. CDR1 is SGHVS and CDR2 is FQNEAQ in the germline V gene. V was pared by 7 bases and J by 5 bases, with 12 bases of the junction left unmatched. The CDR3 extends over 16 amino acids. CDR3 loop: CASIFLSGGATGELFF. The CDR3 nucleotides are TGTGCCAGCATCTTCCTCTCGGGGGGGGCTACCGGGGAGCTGTTTTTT.

The V call is TRBV2, the J call TRBJ2-2; 7 bases align to TRBD1. Germline CDR1 and CDR2: SNHLY and FYNNEI. This CDR3 contains 14 residues. The junction had 5 bases not matched to a gene; V was cut back by 6 bases and J by 4 bases. Here the CDR3 DNA reads TGTGCCAGCAGCCGGGACAGCTTCACCGGGGAGCTGTTTTTT. It encodes CASSRDSFTGELFF.

The rearrangement joins TRBV9 to TRBJ1-3, with unresolved D. Trimming took 4 bases from V and 5 from J, leaving 16 bases between them. CDR3 length: 15 residues. Germline V gene data show CDR1 as SGDLS and CDR2 as YYNGEE. The CDR3 loop is CASSSPGGRRNTIYF. The CDR3 region has the DNA TGTGCCAGCAGCTCCCCGGGAGGGAGACGAAACACCATATATTTT.

The chain recombines TRBV24-1 with TRBJ1-6; D is ambiguous. This CDR3 spans 14 amino acids. The germline V and J ends were trimmed by 8 bases and 10 bases, with 17 bases remaining between them. The germline V gene has CDR1 KGHDR and CDR2 SFDVKD. CDR3 protein: CATTAPGCGSPLHF. In DNA form, the CDR3 reads TGTGCCACCACCGCCCCGGGGTGCGGGTCACCCCTCCACTTT.

V is TRBV12-3 or TRBV12-4 and J is TRBJ2-6; D is unresolved. This CDR3 region has 13 residues. Trimming pared 8 bases from V and 0 bases from J, leaving 5 bases between. CDR3 in amino acids: CASGDSGANVLTF. DNA of the CDR3: TGTGCCAGCGGAGACTCTGGGGCCAACGTCCTGACTTTC.

This clone was observed once. V and J are TRBV6-5 and TRBJ1-2; 8 nucleotides line up with TRBD1. The CDR3 sequence is 15 residues long. The J segment lost 4 bases and the V segment lost 5 bases, leaving 9 bases of the junction unmatched. The germline CDR1 and CDR2 sequences are MNHEY and SVGAGI. In DNA, the CDR3 is TGTGCCAGCAGTAGCTCGGCAGGGGGCGCCTATGGCTACACCTTC. Its translation: CASSSSAGGAYGYTF.